This TCR beta chain was recorded in a study of T-cell memory formation after mild COVID-19. Study results and caveats: The CD4+ clones that contracted clustered mainly within CM and EM, and the CD8+ clones concentrated in EMRA. Clones shrinking between day 15 and 85 showed a balanced CD4/CD8 split, and those that grew later tilted toward CD4+.

Germline CDR1 is MDHEN and CDR2 is SYDVKM. V dropped 5 bases and J dropped 4 bases, with 8 bases sitting between them. CDR3 size: 12 residues. This clonotype showed up just a few times. Its antigen is still unknown. Researchers used 5'RACE with constant-segment primers to make TCR alpha and TCR beta cDNA libraries that carry sample barcodes and UMIs. In TCRdb, the 5' RACE reads were re-called with MiXCR into one record per CDR3 protein. Of tens of thousands of distinct CDR3 sequences listed, about 13% are singletons. The source is an adult woman who had mild COVID-19 (a few samples of this study predate the infection). Cell type and time point are not known. Sequencing was performed on PBMCs or a T cell subset sorted from them (not recorded which). The rearrangement joins TRBV28 to TRBJ1-1; D is unresolved. Here the CDR3 reads CASSLLGTEAFF. DNA for the CDR3: TGTGCCAGCAGTCTCCTGGGCACTGAAGCTTTCTTT.